The 2 T cell receptor beta chains below were found in one sample sequenced in a study of cytomegalovirus exposure and HLA in healthy donors. The PCR was carried out with 60 Vbeta primers and 13 Jbeta primers. Measured with immunoSEQ multiplex PCR; TCRdb has only the in-frame clones, and not every one. The sample includes fewer than 200,000 clones, approximately 80% seen only once; the top ten take 1.8%. The sample taken for sequencing was PBMCs. Every receptor here comes from a woman aged 25 to 39 in good health and CMV-seronegative.

This clone was observed a handful of times. The chain recombines TRBV9 with TRBJ1-2; unclear D gene. This CDR3 is built from 15 residues. Germline loops: CDR1 SGDLS, CDR2 YYNGEE. V lost 0 bases, J lost 4 bases, and 13 bases lay in between. DNA for the CDR3: TGTGCCAGCAGCGTAGCTTCGGGGTGGGTCTATGGCTACACCTTC. Translated: CASSVASGWVYGYTF.

There are a few counts of this clone. An end of the junction differs from the germline gene, which may be a read error. V and J are TRBV4-1 and TRBJ2-7, with 10 bases aligning to TRBD2. The CDR3 runs 16 residues. CDR1 is MGHRA and CDR2 is YSYEKL in the germline V gene. The DNA for the CDR3 is TGTGCCAGCAGCCAAGAGAGGAGCGGGGGGGCCGACGAGCAGTACTTC. Protein: CASSQERSGGADEQYF.